The 32 T cell receptor beta chains listed next were all sequenced from one sample in a study of blood T cell repertoires in COVID-19. Profiled with immunoSEQ multiplex PCR; TCRdb holds only in-frame clones, not every one. Found here are 35,000 to 50,000 clones, roughly 85% of them singletons; the top ten hold about 4.2%. The sequenced sample was peripheral blood. The receptors shown here come from a man aged 60 to 75 with acute or convalescent COVID-19.

The chain has TRBV15 and TRBJ2-1; D remains ambiguous. From germline, CDR1 is LNHNV and CDR2 YYDKDF (reference sequence). Trimming removed 3 bases from V and 2 bases from J, with 5 bases in between. This CDR3 is built from 13 residues. CDR3 DNA: TGTGCCACCAGCAGGGAGACCTACAATGAGCAGTTCTTC. It is translated as CATSRETYNEQFF.

V and J are TRBV25-1 and TRBJ1-4; D remains ambiguous. Trimming shortened V by 8 bases and J by 3 bases, and 16 bases separated the two germline ends. Germline values: CDR1 MGHDK, CDR2 SYGVNS. The length of the CDR3 is 15 residues. CDR3 in DNA: TGTGCCAGCGCTGTTTCCGGGCGGGCTAATGAAAAACTGTTTTTT. Its protein product is CASAVSGRANEKLFF.

This clone was seen only once. The rearrangement joins TRBV5-5 to TRBJ2-3; 8 bases map to TRBD1. CDR3 length: 15 amino acids. The germline CDR1 and CDR2 sequences are SGHKS and YYEKEE (reference sequence). The V segment lost 4 bases and the J segment 3 bases; nucleotides outside the gene matches: 7. CDR3 sequence (DNA): TGTGCCAGCAGCACAGACAGGGGAAAAACAGATACGCAGTATTTT. Its translation is CASSTDRGKTDTQYF. Based on the CDR3 plus reference TRBV5-5 and TRBJ2-3, the full variable domain is DAGVTQSPTHLIKTRGQQVTLRCSPISGHKSVSWYQQVLGQGPQFIFQYYEKEERGRGNFPDRFSARQFPNYSSELNVNALLLGDSALYLCASSTDRGKTDTQYFGPGTRLTVL.

The table lists this clone with a count of one. The chain carries TRBV3-1 (or the pseudogene TRBV3-2) and TRBJ2-1, with D maybe TRBD2 (5 bases). CDR3 length: 12 residues. Germline CDR1 is LGHDT and CDR2 is YNNKEL (reference sequence). The V end lost 3 bases, the J end lost 6 bases, and 6 bases lay between the germline ends. CDR3 DNA sequence: TGTGCCAGCAGCCAGCGGGTCAATGAGCAGTTCTTC. Amino acid sequence: CASSQRVNEQFF.

The V call is TRBV7-8, the J call TRBJ1-1; no firm D call. This CDR3 spans 16 amino acids. V lost 5 bases and J 1 base, leaving 17 bases between the germline ends. CDR1 is SGHVS and CDR2 is FQNEAQ in the germline V gene. The CDR3 sequence is CASSQRAGQGNTEAFF. The CDR3 region has the DNA TGTGCCAGCAGCCAGAGGGCGGGCCAAGGGAACACTGAAGCTTTCTTT.

The chain couples TRBV5-1 to TRBJ2-7; 11 positions agree with TRBD2. Losses at the gene ends were 3 bases for V and 2 bases for J; bases not matched to a gene: 7. CDR1 is SGHRS, CDR2 YFSETQ, per germline. The CDR3 is 16 amino acids. The CDR3 DNA sequence: TGCGCCAGCAGCTCCGCCCCGGGACTAGCGGCCTACGAGCAGTACTTC. Amino acid sequence: CASSSAPGLAAYEQYF.

This clone was seen only once. The rearrangement links TRBV7-9 to TRBJ2-7, with D maybe TRBD1 (5 bases). The CDR3 has 17 residues. Looked up from germline, CDR1 is SEHNR and CDR2 is FQNEAQ (reference sequence). V lost 1 base, J lost 6 bases, and 22 bases lay in between. CDR3 bases: TGTGCCAGCAGCTTAGTCGCTGGACACCTAAAGTCCCGCGAGCAGTACTTC. Amino acids: CASSLVAGHLKSREQYF.

The chain joins TRBV9 to TRBJ1-6, with 7 nucleotides matching TRBD1. Germline-derived CDR1 and CDR2 are SGDLS and YYNGEE. V lost 0 bases and J lost 10; bases outside the gene matches: 10. The CDR3 contains 16 residues. For the CDR3, the DNA is TGTGCCAGCAGCGTAGTGGCAGGGGGAGTGCGCTCACCCCTCCACTTT. It translates to CASSVVAGGVRSPLHF.

The chain couples TRBV11-2 to TRBJ2-2, with D tentatively TRBD2 (5 bases). CDR1 and CDR2 (germline): SGHAT, FQNNGV. V lost 5 bases, J lost 4 bases, and 11 bases lay in between. CDR3 length: 14 amino acids. This CDR3 is CASSPVRVTGELFF. The CDR3 nucleotides are TGTGCCAGCAGCCCAGTGAGGGTCACCGGGGAGCTGTTTTTT.

This clone appeared once. The CDR3 here is CASSSITGGQPQHF. DNA of the CDR3: TGTGCCAGCAGTTCCATTACAGGGGGGCAGCCCCAGCATTTT. The chain has TRBV6-6 and TRBJ1-5, with 8 nucleotides matching TRBD1. The germline V gene has CDR1 MNHNY and CDR2 SVGAGI (reference sequence). With V trimmed by 4 bases and J by 7 bases, 6 bases remained unmatched. The CDR3 is 14 amino acids.

The chain employs TRBV28 and TRBJ2-2; 7 bases agree with TRBD2. The CDR3 sequence is 15 residues long. Germline V lookup: CDR1 MDHEN, CDR2 SYDVKM. V trimming: 8 bases; J trimming: 1 base; junction bases outside the gene matches: 7. CDR3 amino acids: CASLLGGENTGELFF. CDR3 DNA: TGTGCCAGCCTATTGGGAGGGGAGAACACCGGGGAGCTGTTTTTT.

The chain is built from TRBV2 and TRBJ2-5; maybe TRBD1 (7 bases). The CDR3 runs 13 residues. Germline V gene data show CDR1 as SNHLY and CDR2 as FYNNEI. The germline V and J ends were trimmed by 8 bases and 4 bases, with 14 bases remaining between them. The CDR3 loop reads CASLGGGRETQYF. In DNA, the CDR3 is TGTGCCAGCCTAGGAGGGGGCCGAGAGACCCAGTACTTC. The variable domain in full, completed from reference TRBV2 and TRBJ2-5, reads EPEVTQTPSHQVTQMGQEVILRCVPISNHLYFYWYRQILGQKVEFLVSFYNNEISEKSEIFDDQFSVERPDGSNFTLKIRSTKLEDSAMYFCASLGGGRETQYFGPGTRLLVL.

The rearrangement uses TRBV7-2 and TRBJ1-5; 11 nucleotides agree with TRBD1. The V and J ends lost 5 bases and 5 bases, in that order; junction bases with no gene match: 11. This CDR3 is built from 17 residues. Germline assignment: CDR1 SGHTA and CDR2 FQGNSA. The CDR3 DNA follows: TGTGCCAGCAGCCGCCACCCCGGACAGGGGGCTTATCAGCCCCAGCATTTT. Translating gives CASSRHPGQGAYQPQHF.

This chain links TRBV5-6 with TRBJ1-1; D might be TRBD1 (5 bases). This CDR3 contains 14 residues. The germline V gene encodes CDR1 SGHDT and CDR2 YYEEEE. The V end was cut by 1 base, the J end by 6 bases, with 13 bases between. The CDR3 is CASSLRAGESEAFF. The CDR3 DNA reads TGTGCCAGCAGCTTGCGCGCGGGGGAGTCTGAAGCTTTCTTT.

The J gene is TRBJ1-1, the V gene TRBV18; no definite D call. Trimming shortened V by 6 bases and J by 3 bases, and 14 bases separated the two germline ends. The V gene's germline CDR1 is KGHSH and CDR2 LQKENI. The CDR3 consists of 14 residues. CDR3 bases: TGTGCCAGCTCTTTACAGAGCTCCGACACTGAAGCTTTCTTT. It translates to CASSLQSSDTEAFF.

The chain combines TRBV6-6 with TRBJ2-7; D possibly corresponds to TRBD1 (7 bases). V was pared by 10 bases and J by 3 bases, with 19 bases between. This CDR3 has 14 residues. Germline V gives CDR1 MNHNY, CDR2 SVGAGI (reference sequence). DNA of the CDR3: TGTGCCATCGGACTAAGCGACAGGGTCTACGAGCAGTACTTC. Translated: CAIGLSDRVYEQYF.

This clone was seen a few times. The DNA for the CDR3 is TGTGCCAGCAGCCCCTCACTCTCCCAGGCCCCCTACGAGCAGTACTTC. Translated: CASSPSLSQAPYEQYF. V and J are TRBV3-1 (or the pseudogene TRBV3-2) and TRBJ2-7, with D unclear. The V and J ends lost 4 bases and 2 bases respectively, with 18 bases between them. The germline V gene has CDR1 LGHDT and CDR2 YNNKEL (reference sequence). The CDR3 length is 16 residues.

V gene TRBV27 combines with J gene TRBJ1-6; D unresolved. V was shortened by 6 bases and J by 7 bases, with 10 bases between the two germline ends. The germline gives CDR1 MNHEY, CDR2 SMNVEV (reference sequence). The CDR3 totals 13 residues. The CDR3 spells CASRFLENSPLHF. For the CDR3, the DNA is TGTGCCAGCAGGTTCTTGGAGAATTCACCCCTCCACTTT.

Details on this clone: The identical CDR3 is also encoded by other nucleotide sequences in the sample. As DNA, the CDR3 is TGTGCCAGCAGTCCCCCAGCAGGGACTAGCGGGATGTACGAGCAGTACTTC. Translation: CASSPPAGTSGMYEQYF. The rearrangement joins TRBV28 to TRBJ2-7; TRBD2 matches 13 bases. The germline gives CDR1 MDHEN, CDR2 SYDVKM. The CDR3 covers 17 residues. V dropped 5 bases and J dropped 4; count of bases not matched to a gene: 11.

The chain joins TRBV7-8 to TRBJ2-7, with unresolved D. V shed 4 bases and J shed 3 bases, with 10 bases lying between them. Germline CDR1 and CDR2: SGHVS and FQNEAQ. The CDR3 is made up of 13 amino acids. The CDR3 loop is CASSSQPGYEQYF. The CDR3 DNA is TGTGCCAGCAGCTCCCAACCGGGCTACGAGCAGTACTTC. Supplemented by reference TRBV7-8 and TRBJ2-7, the full variable domain reads GAGVSQSPRYKVAKRGQDVALRCDPISGHVSLFWYQQALGQGPEFLTYFQNEAQLDKSGLPSDRFFAERPEGSVSTLKIQRTQQEDSAVYLCASSSQPGYEQYFGPGTRLTVT.

The J gene is TRBJ1-2, the V gene TRBV9; D might be TRBD1 (6 bases). The CDR3 is made up of 12 amino acids. Trimming removed 5 bases at V and 5 bases at J, with 10 bases between. Per germline, CDR1 SGDLS and CDR2 YYNGEE. CDR3 in amino acids: CASRGADYGYTF. The CDR3, as DNA: TGTGCCAGCAGGGGGGCAGATTATGGCTACACCTTC.

The V gene is TRBV29-1, the J gene TRBJ2-2; 8 positions agree with TRBD2. CDR3 length: 16 residues. Germline trimming cut 6 bases from V and 4 bases from J; bases unmatched to any gene: 13. Germline V lookup: CDR1 SQVTM, CDR2 ANQGSEA. CDR3 region: CSVLTGGTLVTGELFF. CDR3 DNA sequence: TGCAGCGTATTGACGGGAGGGACCCTGGTCACCGGGGAGCTGTTTTTT.

The CDR3 region is CASSIVGGTQETQYF. The DNA for the CDR3 is TGTGCCAGTAGTATAGTAGGGGGCACACAAGAGACCCAGTACTTC. V is TRBV19 and J is TRBJ2-5; 7 bases align to TRBD1. V lost 1 base, J lost 2 bases, and 4 bases stayed unmatched. In germline, CDR1 is LNHDA, CDR2 SQIVND (reference sequence). The CDR3 has 15 residues.

Written as DNA, the CDR3 is TGTGCCAGCAGTTTCGCCCGGGGTCAAGCGGGCGAGCAGTACTTC. As protein: CASSFARGQAGEQYF. The chain recombines TRBV6-6 with TRBJ2-7; possible D gene TRBD2, 6 bases. Germline assignment: CDR1 MNHNY and CDR2 SVGAGI (reference sequence). Trimming took 4 bases from V and 6 from J, leaving 19 bases between them. The length of the CDR3 is 15 residues.

The chain recombines TRBV19 with TRBJ1-5, with no clear D. The CDR3 covers 15 residues. V was trimmed by 3 bases and J by 1 base, leaving 10 bases between them. CDR1 is LNHDA and CDR2 is SQIVND in the germline V gene (reference sequence). CDR3 DNA: TGTGCCAGTAGTATCCGTTTATCGAGCAATCAGCCCCAGCATTTT. Translation: CASSIRLSSNQPQHF.

This clone was seen only once. The chain combines TRBV5-6 with TRBJ2-5, with a weak D call TRBD2 (6 bases). The CDR3 is made up of 17 amino acids. With 0 bases removed from V and 2 bases from J, the gap between germline ends came to 17 bases. CDR1 SGHDT and CDR2 YYEEEE come from the germline V gene. The CDR3 DNA sequence: TGTGCCAGCAGCTTGGGTATTAGCGGAGGCTGGCAAGAGACCCAGTACTTC. This gives the protein CASSLGISGGWQETQYF.

The chain is built from TRBV11-1 and TRBJ1-5; 8 bases line up with TRBD1. The CDR3 has 14 residues. Germline CDR1 SGHAT, CDR2 FQDESV (reference sequence). Trimming took 5 bases from V and 0 from J; bases not matched to a gene: 0. The CDR3 here is CASSGTGSNQPQHF. The CDR3 DNA follows: TGTGCCAGCAGCGGGACAGGTAGCAATCAGCCCCAGCATTTT.

This clone was picked up a small number of times. The J gene is TRBJ2-2, the V gene TRBV3-1 (or the pseudogene TRBV3-2); a possible D gene is TRBD1 (6 bases). V dropped 0 bases and J dropped 6 bases, with 17 bases sitting between them. The CDR3 is made up of 17 amino acids. Germline V CDR1 and CDR2: LGHDT, YNNKEL (reference sequence). The CDR3 is CASSQEGNWGHSGELFF. The CDR3 DNA sequence: TGTGCCAGCAGCCAAGAAGGTAACTGGGGACATTCCGGGGAGCTGTTTTTT.

For this clone: One end of the junction fails to match germline, which may point to a read error. The gene calls are TRBV5-1 and TRBJ1-3; D possibly corresponds to TRBD1 (5 bases). The CDR3 contains 16 residues. The germline CDR1 and CDR2 sequences are SGHRS and YFSETQ. CDR3 residues: CVSSLGLGGSGNTIYF. As DNA, the CDR3 is TGCGTCAGCAGCTTGGGTTTGGGGGGCTCTGGAAACACCATATATTTT.

This clone occurred once. V and J are TRBV7-3 and TRBJ1-1, with D possibly being TRBD1 (5 bases). The V end lost 5 bases, the J end lost 4 bases, and 11 bases lay between the germline ends. Per germline, CDR1 SGHTA and CDR2 FQGTGA. The length of the CDR3 is 13 residues. CDR3 loop: CASSPRGGTEAFF. Written as DNA, the CDR3 is TGTGCCAGCAGCCCCCGGGGGGGCACTGAAGCTTTCTTT.

This chain links TRBV2 with TRBJ1-5; D gene ambiguous. V lost 7 bases and J 6 bases, leaving 19 bases between the germline ends. The CDR3 has 15 residues. Germline CDR1 and CDR2: SNHLY and FYNNEI. The CDR3 DNA sequence: TGTGCCAGCACGGCGGAGGTTGTGTTGGTTCAGCCCCAGCATTTT. Its translation is CASTAEVVLVQPQHF.

The gene calls are TRBV9 and TRBJ2-1; D is undetermined. Trimming took off 4 bases at V and 1 base at J, with 15 bases between the two ends. This CDR3 contains 16 residues. CDR1 and CDR2 (germline): SGDLS, YYNGEE. CDR3 sequence (DNA): TGTGCCAGCAGCCCCCGAGGCGTTGGATCCTACAATGAGCAGTTCTTC. Protein: CASSPRGVGSYNEQFF.